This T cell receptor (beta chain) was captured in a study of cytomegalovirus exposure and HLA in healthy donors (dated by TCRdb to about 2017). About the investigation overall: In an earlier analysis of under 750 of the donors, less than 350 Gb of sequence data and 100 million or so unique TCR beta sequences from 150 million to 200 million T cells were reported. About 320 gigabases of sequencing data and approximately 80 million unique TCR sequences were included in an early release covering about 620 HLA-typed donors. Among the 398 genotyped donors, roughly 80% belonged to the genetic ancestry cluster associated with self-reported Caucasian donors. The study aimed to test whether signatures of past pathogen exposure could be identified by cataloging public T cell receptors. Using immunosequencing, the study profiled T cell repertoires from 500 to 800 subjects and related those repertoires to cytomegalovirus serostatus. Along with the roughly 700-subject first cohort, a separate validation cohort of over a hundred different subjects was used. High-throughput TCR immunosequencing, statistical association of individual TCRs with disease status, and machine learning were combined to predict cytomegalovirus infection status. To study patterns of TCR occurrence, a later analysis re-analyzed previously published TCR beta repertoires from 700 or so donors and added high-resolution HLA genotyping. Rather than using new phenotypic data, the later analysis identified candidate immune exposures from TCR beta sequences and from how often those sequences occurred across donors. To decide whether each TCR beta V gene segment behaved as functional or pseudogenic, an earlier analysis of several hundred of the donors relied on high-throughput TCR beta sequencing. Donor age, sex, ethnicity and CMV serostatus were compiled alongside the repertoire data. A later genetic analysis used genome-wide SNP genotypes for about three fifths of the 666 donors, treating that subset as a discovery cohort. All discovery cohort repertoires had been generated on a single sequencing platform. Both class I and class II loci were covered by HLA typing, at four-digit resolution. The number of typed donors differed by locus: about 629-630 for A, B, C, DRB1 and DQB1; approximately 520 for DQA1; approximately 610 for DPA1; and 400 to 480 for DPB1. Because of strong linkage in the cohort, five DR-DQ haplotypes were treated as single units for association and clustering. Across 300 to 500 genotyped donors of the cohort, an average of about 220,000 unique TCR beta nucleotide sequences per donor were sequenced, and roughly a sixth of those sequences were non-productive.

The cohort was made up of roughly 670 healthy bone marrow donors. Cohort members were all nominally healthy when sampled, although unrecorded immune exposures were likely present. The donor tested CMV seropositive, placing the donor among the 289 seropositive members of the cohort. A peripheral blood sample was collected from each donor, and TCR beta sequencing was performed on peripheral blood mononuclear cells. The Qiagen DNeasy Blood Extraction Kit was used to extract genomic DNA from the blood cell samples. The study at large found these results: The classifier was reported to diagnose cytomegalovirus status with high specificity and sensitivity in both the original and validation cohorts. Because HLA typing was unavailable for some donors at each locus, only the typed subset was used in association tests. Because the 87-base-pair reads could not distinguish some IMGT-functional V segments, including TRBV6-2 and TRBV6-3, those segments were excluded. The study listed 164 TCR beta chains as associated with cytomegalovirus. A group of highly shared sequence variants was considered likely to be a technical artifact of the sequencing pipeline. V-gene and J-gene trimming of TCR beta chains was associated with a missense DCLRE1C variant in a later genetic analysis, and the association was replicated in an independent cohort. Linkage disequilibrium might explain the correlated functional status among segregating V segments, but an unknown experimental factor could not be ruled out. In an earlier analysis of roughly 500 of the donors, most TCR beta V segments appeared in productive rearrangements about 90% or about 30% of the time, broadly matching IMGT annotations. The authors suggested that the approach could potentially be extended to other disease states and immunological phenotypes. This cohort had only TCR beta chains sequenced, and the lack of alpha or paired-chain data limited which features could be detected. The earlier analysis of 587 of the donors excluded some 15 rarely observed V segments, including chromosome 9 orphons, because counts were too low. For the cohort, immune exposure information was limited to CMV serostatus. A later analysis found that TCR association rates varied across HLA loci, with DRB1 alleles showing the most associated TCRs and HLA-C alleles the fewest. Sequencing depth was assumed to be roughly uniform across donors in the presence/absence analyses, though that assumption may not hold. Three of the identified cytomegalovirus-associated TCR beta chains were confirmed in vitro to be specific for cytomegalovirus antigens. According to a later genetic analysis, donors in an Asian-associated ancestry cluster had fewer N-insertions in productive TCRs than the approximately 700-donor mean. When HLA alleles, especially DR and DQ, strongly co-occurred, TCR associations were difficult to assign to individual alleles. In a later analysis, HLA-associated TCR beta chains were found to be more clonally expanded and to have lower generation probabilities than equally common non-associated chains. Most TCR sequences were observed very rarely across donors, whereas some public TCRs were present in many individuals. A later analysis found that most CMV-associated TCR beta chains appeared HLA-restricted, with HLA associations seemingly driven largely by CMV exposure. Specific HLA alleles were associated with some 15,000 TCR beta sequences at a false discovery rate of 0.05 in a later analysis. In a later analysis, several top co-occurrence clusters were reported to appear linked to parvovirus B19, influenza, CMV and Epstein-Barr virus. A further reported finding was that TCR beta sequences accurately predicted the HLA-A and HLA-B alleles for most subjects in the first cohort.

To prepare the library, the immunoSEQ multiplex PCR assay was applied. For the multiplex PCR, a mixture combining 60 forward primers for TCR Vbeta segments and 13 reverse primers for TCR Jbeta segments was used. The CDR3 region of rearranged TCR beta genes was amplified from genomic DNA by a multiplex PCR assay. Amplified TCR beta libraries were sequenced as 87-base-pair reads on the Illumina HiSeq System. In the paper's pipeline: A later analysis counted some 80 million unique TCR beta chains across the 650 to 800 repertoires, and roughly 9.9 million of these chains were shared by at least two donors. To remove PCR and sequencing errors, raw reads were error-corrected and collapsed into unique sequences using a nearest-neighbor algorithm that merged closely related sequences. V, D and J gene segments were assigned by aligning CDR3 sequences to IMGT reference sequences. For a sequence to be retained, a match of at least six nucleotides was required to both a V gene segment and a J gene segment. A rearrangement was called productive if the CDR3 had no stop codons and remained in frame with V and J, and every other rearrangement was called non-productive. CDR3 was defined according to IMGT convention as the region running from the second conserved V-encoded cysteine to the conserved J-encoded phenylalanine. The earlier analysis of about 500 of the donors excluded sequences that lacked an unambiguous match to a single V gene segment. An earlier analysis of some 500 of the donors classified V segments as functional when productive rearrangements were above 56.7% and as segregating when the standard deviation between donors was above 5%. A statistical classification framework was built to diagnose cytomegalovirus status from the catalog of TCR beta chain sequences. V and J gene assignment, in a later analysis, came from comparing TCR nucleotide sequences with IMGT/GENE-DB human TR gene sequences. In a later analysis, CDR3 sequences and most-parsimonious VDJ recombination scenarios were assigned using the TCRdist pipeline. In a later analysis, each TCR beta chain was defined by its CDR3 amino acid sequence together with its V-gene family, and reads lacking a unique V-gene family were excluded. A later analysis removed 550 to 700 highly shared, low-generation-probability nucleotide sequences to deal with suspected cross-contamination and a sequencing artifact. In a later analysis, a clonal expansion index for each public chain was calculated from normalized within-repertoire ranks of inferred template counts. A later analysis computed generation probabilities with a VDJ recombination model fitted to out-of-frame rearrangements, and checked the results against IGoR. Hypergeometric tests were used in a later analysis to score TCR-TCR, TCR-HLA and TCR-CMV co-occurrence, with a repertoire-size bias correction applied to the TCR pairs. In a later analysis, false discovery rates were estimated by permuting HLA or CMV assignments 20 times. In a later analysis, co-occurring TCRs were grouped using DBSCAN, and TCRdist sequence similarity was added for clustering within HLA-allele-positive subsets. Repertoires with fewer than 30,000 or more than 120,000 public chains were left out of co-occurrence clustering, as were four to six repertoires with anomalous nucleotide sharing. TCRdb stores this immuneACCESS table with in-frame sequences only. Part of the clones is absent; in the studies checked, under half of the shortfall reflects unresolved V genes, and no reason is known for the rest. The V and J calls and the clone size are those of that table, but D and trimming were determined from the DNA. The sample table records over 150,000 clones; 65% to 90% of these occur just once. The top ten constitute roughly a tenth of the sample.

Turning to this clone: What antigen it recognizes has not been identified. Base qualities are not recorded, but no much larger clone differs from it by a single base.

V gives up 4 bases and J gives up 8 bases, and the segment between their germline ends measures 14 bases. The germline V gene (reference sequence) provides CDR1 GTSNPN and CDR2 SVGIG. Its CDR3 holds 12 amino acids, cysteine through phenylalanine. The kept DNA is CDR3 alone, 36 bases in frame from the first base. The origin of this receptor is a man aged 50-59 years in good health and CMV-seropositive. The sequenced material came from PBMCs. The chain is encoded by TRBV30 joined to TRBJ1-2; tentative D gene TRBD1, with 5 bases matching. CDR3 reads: CAWTRGSRGYTF. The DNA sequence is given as TGTGCCTGGACAAGGGGTTCCAGGGGCTACACCTTC.